This TCR beta chain originates from a study of blood T cell repertoires in COVID-19. Looked up from germline, CDR1 is SGHKS and CDR2 is YYEKEE (reference sequence). V was trimmed by 2 bases and J by 5 bases, leaving 13 bases between them. The CDR3 has 14 amino acids. Assay used: immunoSEQ multiplex PCR; TCRdb lists only in-frame clones, some missing. Here the sample spans over 200,000 clones, 86% being singletons. This chain connects TRBV5-5 to TRBJ2-5; D is possibly TRBD1 (7 bases). The origin of this receptor is a woman aged 50 to 65 in a cohort exposed to, infected with or recovered from COVID-19 (not recorded which). The sequencing sample was made of PBMCs or T cells enriched from blood (not recorded which). CDR3 bases: TGTGCCAGCAGCTTTGGAGGGGGCAGCGAGACCCAGTACTTC. Its protein is CASSFGGGSETQYF.